This TCR beta chain was observed in a study of blood T cell repertoires in COVID-19. Whole-study context: From the United States, Italy and Spain came samples of acute and convalescent COVID-19. PBMCs, B-cell-depleted T cells, or T cells were the source of the cDNA or gDNA that made up the material.

In the authors' methods: By means of reference gene primer amplification, nucleated cell counts were estimated. Here immunoSEQ multiplex PCR was the method, and the copy in TCRdb shows in-frame clones only, minus some. Clonal size and the V and J genes are those of that table, whereas D and trimming came from the DNA. The sample carries about 60,000 clones, around 84% recorded once. CDR1 and CDR2 (germline): MDHEN, SYDVKM. The V and J ends lost 7 bases and 4 bases respectively, with 17 bases between them. The CDR3 contains 16 residues. Sequenced sample: peripheral blood. This clonotype was obtained from a human donor in a cohort sampled during active COVID-19. The chain has TRBV28 and TRBJ1-6, with D possibly TRBD1 on 6 matching bases. Here the CDR3 reads CASNLGQTLYNSPLHF. DNA for the CDR3: TGTGCCAGCAATTTGGGACAAACCCTTTATAATTCACCCCTCCACTTT.